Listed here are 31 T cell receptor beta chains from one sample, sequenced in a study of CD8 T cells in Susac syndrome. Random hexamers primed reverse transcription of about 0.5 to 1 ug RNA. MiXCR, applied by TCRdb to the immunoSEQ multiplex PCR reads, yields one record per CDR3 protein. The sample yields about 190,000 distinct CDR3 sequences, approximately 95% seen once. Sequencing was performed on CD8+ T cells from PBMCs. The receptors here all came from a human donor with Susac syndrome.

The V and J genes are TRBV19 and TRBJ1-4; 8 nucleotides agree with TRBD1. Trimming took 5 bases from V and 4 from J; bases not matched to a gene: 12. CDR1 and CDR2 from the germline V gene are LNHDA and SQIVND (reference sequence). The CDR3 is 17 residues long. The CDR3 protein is CASSAPEDRVYNEKLFF. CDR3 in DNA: TGTGCCAGTAGTGCTCCGGAGGACAGGGTCTATAATGAAAAACTGTTTTTT.

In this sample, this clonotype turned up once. The CDR3 loop is CAWSVGNFGGYTF. The DNA of the CDR3 is TGTGCCTGGAGTGTTGGGAATTTTGGTGGCTACACCTTC. J is TRBJ1-2 and V is TRBV30, with D unclear. Trimming pared 0 bases from V and 7 bases from J, leaving 12 bases between. There are 13 residues in the CDR3. In germline, CDR1 is GTSNPN, CDR2 SVGIG (reference sequence). The full variable domain, its missing parts supplied by reference TRBV30 and TRBJ1-2, is SQTIHQWPATLVQPVGSPLSLECTVEGTSNPNLYWYRQAAGRGLQLLFYSVGIGQISSEVPQNLSASRPQDRQFILSSKKLLLSDSGFYLCAWSVGNFGGYTFGSGTRLTVV.

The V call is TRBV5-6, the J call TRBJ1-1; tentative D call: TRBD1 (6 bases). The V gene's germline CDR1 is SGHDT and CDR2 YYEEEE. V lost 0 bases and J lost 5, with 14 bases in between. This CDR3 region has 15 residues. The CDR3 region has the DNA TGTGCCAGCAGCTTGGTTGGGGGGCAATTGACTGAAGCTTTCTTT. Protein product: CASSLVGGQLTEAFF.

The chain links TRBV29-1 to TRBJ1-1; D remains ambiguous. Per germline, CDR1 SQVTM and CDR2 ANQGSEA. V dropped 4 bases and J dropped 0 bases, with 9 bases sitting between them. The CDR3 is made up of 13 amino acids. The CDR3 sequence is CSVGNQMNTEAFF. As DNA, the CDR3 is TGCAGCGTTGGGAATCAGATGAACACTGAAGCTTTCTTT.

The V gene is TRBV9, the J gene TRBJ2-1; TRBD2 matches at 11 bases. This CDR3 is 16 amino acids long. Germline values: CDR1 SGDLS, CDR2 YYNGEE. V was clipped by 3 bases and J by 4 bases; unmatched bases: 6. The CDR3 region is CASSASTSGVYNEQFF. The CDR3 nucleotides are TGTGCCAGCAGCGCGTCGACTAGCGGGGTTTACAATGAGCAGTTCTTC.

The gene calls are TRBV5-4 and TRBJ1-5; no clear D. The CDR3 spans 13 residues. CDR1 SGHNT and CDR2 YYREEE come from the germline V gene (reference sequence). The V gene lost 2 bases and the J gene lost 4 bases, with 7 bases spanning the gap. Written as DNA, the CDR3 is TGTGCCAGCAGCTTTAGGCCTAATCAGCCCCAGCATTTT. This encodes CASSFRPNQPQHF. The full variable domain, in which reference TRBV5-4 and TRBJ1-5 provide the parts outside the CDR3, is ETGVTQSPTHLIKTRGQQVTLRCSSQSGHNTVSWYQQALGQGPQFIFQYYREEENGRGNFPPRFSGLQFPNYSSELNVNALELDDSALYLCASSFRPNQPQHFGDGTRLSIL.

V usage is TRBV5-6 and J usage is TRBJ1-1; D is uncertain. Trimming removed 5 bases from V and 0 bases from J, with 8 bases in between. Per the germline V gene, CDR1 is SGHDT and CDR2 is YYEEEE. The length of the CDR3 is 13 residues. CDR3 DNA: TGTGCCAGCAGAAAACAGATGAACACTGAAGCTTTCTTT. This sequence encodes CASRKQMNTEAFF.

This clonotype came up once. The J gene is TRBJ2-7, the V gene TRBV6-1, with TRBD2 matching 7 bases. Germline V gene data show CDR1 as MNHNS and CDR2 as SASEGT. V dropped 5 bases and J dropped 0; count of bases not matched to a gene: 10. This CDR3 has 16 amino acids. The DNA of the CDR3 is TGTGCCAGCAGTCCCTCTGCGGGAGAGACCTCCTACGAGCAGTACTTC. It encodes CASSPSAGETSYEQYF.

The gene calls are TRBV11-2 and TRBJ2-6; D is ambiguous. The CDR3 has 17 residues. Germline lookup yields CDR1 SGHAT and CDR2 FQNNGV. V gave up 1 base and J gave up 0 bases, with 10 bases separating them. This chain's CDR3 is CASSLGLDNSGANVLTF. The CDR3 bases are TGTGCCAGCAGCTTAGGTTTAGATAACTCTGGGGCCAACGTCCTGACTTTC.

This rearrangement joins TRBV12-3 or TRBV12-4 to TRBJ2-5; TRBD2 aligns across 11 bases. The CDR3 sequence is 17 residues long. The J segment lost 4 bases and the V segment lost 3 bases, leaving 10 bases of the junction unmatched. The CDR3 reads CASSFSSGGSFGETQYF. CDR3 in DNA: TGTGCCAGCAGTTTCTCTAGCGGGGGGTCATTTGGAGAGACCCAGTACTTC.

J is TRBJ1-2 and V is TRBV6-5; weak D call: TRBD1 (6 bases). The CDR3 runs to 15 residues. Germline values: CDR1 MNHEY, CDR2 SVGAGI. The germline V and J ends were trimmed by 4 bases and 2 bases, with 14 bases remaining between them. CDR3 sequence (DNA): TGTGCCAGCAGTTGGACCGAGGGGGGAAACTATGGCTACACCTTC. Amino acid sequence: CASSWTEGGNYGYTF.

This CDR3 is CSSRITTGRWGYTF. The CDR3 DNA follows: TGCAGTTCCAGAATTACTACAGGGCGGTGGGGCTACACCTTC. The chain has TRBV20-1 and TRBJ1-2; D is perhaps TRBD1 (6 bases). V lost 8 bases, J lost 8 bases, and 24 bases lay in between. The CDR3 length is 14 residues. Per germline, CDR1 DFQATT and CDR2 SNEGSKA (reference sequence).

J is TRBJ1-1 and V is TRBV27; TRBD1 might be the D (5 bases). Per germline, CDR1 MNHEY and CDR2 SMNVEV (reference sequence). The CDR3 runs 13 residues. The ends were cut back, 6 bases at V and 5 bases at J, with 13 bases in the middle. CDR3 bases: TGTGCCAGCAGCCAGCAGGGTTATACTGAAGCTTTCTTT. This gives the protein CASSQQGYTEAFF.

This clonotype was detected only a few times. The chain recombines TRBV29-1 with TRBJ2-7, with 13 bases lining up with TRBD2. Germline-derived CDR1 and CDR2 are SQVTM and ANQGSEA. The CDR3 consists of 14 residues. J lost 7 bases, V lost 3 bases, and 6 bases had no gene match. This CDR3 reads CSVEGLAGYGEQYF. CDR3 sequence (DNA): TGCAGCGTTGAGGGACTAGCGGGGTACGGGGAGCAGTACTTC.

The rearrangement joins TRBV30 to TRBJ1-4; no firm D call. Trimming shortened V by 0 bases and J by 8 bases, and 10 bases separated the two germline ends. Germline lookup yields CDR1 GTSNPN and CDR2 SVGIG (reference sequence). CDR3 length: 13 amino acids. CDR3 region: CAWSVGNREKLFF. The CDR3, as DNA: TGTGCCTGGAGTGTAGGGAATCGGGAAAAACTGTTTTTT.

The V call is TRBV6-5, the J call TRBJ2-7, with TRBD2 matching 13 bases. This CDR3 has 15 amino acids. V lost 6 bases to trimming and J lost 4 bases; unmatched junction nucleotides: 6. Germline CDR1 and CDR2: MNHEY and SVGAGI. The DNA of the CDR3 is TGTGCCAGCAGCCGAGGGACTAGCGGGGATTACGAGCAGTACTTC. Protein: CASSRGTSGDYEQYF.

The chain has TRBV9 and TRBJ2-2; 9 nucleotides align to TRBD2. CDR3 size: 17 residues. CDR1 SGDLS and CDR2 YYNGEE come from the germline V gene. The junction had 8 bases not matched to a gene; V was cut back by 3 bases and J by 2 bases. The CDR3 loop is CASSGSWREGNTGELFF. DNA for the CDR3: TGTGCCAGCAGCGGGTCGTGGCGGGAGGGCAACACCGGGGAGCTGTTTTTT.

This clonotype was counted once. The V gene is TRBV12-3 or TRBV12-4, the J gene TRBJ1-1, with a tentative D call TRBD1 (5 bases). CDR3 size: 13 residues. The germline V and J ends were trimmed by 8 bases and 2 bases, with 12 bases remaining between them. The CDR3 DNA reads TGTGCCAGCTCACGGGGGGACAACACTGAAGCTTTCTTT. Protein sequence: CASSRGDNTEAFF.

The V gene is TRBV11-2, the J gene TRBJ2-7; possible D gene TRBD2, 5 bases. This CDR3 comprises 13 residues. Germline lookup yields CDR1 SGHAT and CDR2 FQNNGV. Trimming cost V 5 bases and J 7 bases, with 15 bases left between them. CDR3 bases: TGTGCCAGCAGCGCAGAGCTTCGGGGAGAGCAGTACTTC. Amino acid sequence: CASSAELRGEQYF.

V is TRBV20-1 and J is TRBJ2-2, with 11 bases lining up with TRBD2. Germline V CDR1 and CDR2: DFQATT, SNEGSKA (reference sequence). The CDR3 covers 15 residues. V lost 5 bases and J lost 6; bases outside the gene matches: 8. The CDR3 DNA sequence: TGCAGTGCTCTTACTAGCGGGAGCTCGGCCGGGGAGCTGTTTTTT. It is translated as CSALTSGSSAGELFF.

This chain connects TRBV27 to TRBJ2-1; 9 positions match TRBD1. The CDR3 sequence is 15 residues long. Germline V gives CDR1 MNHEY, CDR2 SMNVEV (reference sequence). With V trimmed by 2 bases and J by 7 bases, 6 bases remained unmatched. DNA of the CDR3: TGTGCCAGCAGTTTAATAGGACAGGGGTTGAATGAGCAGTTCTTC. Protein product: CASSLIGQGLNEQFF.

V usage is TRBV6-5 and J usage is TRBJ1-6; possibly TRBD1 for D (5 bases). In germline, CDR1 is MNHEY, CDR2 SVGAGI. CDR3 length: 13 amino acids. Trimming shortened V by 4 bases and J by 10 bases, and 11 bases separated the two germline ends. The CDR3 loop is CASSLVGASPLHF. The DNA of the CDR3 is TGTGCCAGCAGTTTGGTTGGGGCGTCACCCCTCCACTTT.

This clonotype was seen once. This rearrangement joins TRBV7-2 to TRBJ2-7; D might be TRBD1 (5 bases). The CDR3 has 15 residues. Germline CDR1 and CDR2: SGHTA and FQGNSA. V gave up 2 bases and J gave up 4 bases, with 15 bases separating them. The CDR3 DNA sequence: TGTGCCAGCAGCTTACCAGACAGATCGATTTACGAGCAGTACTTC. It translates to CASSLPDRSIYEQYF.

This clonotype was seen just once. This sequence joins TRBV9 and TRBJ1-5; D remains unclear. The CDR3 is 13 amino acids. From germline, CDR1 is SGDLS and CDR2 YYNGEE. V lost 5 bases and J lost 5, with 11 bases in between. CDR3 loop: CASSREGDQPQHF. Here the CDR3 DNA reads TGTGCCAGCAGTAGAGAGGGTGATCAGCCCCAGCATTTT.

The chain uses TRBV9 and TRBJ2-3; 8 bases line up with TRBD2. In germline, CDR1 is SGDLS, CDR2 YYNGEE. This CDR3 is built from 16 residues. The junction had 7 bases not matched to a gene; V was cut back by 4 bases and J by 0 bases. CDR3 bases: TGTGCCAGCAGCCAATTCAGCGGGGGTAGCACAGATACGCAGTATTTT. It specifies CASSQFSGGSTDTQYF.

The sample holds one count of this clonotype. The CDR3 DNA is TGTGCCAGCAGTGGGTGGCAGAGCTCCTACAATGAGCAGTTCTTC. It specifies CASSGWQSSYNEQFF. J is TRBJ2-1 and V is TRBV5-5; D gene uncertain. V was cut by 5 bases and J by 0 bases, with 12 bases left in between. Germline V CDR1 and CDR2: SGHKS, YYEKEE (reference sequence). The CDR3 length is 15 residues.

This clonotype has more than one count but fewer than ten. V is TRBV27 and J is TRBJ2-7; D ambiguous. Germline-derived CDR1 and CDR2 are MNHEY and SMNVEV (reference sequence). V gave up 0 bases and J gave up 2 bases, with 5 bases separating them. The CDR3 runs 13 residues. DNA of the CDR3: TGTGCCAGCAGTTTATCGTCACCCTACGAGCAGTACTTC. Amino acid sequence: CASSLSSPYEQYF.

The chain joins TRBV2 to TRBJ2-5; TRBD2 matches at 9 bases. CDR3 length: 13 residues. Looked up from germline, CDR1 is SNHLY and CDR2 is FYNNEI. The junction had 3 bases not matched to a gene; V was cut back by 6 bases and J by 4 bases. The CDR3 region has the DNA TGTGCCAGCAGGCAAGCGGGGGGAGAGACCCAGTACTTC. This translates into CASRQAGGETQYF.

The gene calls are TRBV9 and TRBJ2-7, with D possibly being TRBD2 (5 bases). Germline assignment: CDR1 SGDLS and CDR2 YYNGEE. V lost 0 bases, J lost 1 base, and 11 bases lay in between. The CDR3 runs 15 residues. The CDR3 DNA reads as TGTGCCAGCAGCGTAGGACTACTACGATCCTACGAGCAGTACTTC. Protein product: CASSVGLLRSYEQYF. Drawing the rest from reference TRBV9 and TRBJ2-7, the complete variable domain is DSGVTQTPKHLITATGQRVTLRCSPRSGDLSVYWYQQSLDQGLQFLIQYYNGEERAKGNILERFSAQQFPDLHSELNLSSLELGDSALYFCASSVGLLRSYEQYFGPGTRLTVT.

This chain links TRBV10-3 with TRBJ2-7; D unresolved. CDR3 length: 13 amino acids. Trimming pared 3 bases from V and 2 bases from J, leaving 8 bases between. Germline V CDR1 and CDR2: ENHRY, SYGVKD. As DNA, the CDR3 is TGTGCCATCAGTGATGGTCCGACCTACGAGCAGTACTTC. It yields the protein CAISDGPTYEQYF.

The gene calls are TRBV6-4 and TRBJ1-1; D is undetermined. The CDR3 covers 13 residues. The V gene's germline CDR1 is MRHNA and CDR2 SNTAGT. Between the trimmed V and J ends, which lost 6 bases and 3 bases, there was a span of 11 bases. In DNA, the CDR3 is TGTGCCAGCAGCGCCTCGTTGGACACTGAAGCTTTCTTT. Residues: CASSASLDTEAFF.